These T cell receptor beta chains were read from a single sample in a study of blood T cells in healthy people across ages. TCRdb passed the 5' RACE reads through MiXCR, listing each CDR3 protein once. This table holds more than 1.4 million distinct CDR3 sequences, approximately 42% found once. The specimen was blood. All receptors derive from a woman aged 18-35 years in good health. CDR3s include the opening cysteine and the closing phenylalanine or tryptophan. The D gene is left open where the match is weak. Where a row states a size, it is once, few, many or the class of an expanded clone; other rows omit it.

clone size	D gene	V gene	J gene	CDR3 DNA	CDR3 protein
few	TRBD1	TRBV6-1	TRBJ1-4	TGTGCCAGCTCGCGGGACAGGGTTAATGAAAAACTGTTTTTT	CASSRDRVNEKLFF
.	TRBD2	TRBV6-2/TRBV6-3	TRBJ2-1	TGTGCCAGCAGTACCGGGCGGGAGTGGACAATTGAGCAGTTCTTC	CASSTGREWTIEQFF
few	TRBD1	TRBV3-1	TRBJ2-3	TGTGCCAGCAGCCCGGCCCGACAGGGCTTCAGCACAGATACGCAGTATTTT	CASSPARQGFSTDTQYF
many	.	TRBV29-1	TRBJ2-3	TGCAGCGTTGAACTAGGCCGCACATCCACAGATACGCAGTATTTT	CSVELGRTSTDTQYF
few	TRBD1	TRBV2	TRBJ1-2	TGTGCCAGCAGAGGGACAGGAGACGCACCCTATGGCTACACCTTC	CASRGTGDAPYGYTF
.	TRBD1	TRBV7-9	TRBJ2-5	TGTGCCAGCAGCGCCAGGGGGATGGAGACCCAGTACTTC	CASSARGMETQYF
.	.	TRBV9	TRBJ2-5	TGTGCCAGCAGCGAGGGCCGTAGGGGGACGATTCAAGAGACCCAGTACTTC	CASSEGRRGTIQETQYF
many	.	TRBV7-2	TRBJ2-1	TGTGCCAGCAGTTTAGTTTACAATGAGCAGTTCTTC	CASSLVYNEQFF
.	TRBD1	TRBV6-1	TRBJ1-1	TGTGCCAGCTCGAAGGACAGGTTGAACACTGAAGCTTTCTTT	CASSKDRLNTEAFF
once	TRBD1	TRBV5-1	TRBJ2-1	TGCGCCAGCAGCTTGGCCGGGCAGGGGGTGGGTGAGCAGTTCTTC	CASSLAGQGVGEQFF
.	.	TRBV5-6	TRBJ2-4	TGTGCCAGCAGCTTTAACCTACAGGGAAACAGGGTGCAGTACTTC	CASSFNLQGNRVQYF
.	.	TRBV7-9	TRBJ2-1	TGTGCCAGCAGCTTAAGGGCCGGGAACTCTAATGAGCAGTTCTTC	CASSLRAGNSNEQFF
.	.	TRBV30	TRBJ1-5	TGTGCCTGGAGTGTTGGGATTGTCAATCAGCCCCAGCATTTT	CAWSVGIVNQPQHF
.	.	TRBV5-1	TRBJ2-3	TGCGCCAGCAGCTCCCTACTCCAGGGAGATACGCAGTATTTT	CASSSLLQGDTQYF
.	TRBD1	TRBV28	TRBJ1-2	TGTGCCAGCAGTCCCGGGACAGGGATTGGTGGCTACACCTTC	CASSPGTGIGGYTF
.	TRBD2	TRBV9	TRBJ2-3	TGTGCCAGCAGCACTTCCGGGACTACCACAGATACGCAGTATTTT	CASSTSGTTTDTQYF
.	.	TRBV7-9	TRBJ2-2	TGTGCCAGCAGCGCACGGAGGGAAAATGGTCGCACCGGGGAGCTGTTTTTT	CASSARRENGRTGELFF
.	TRBD2	TRBV20-1	TRBJ2-5	TGCAGTGCTAGATCTGAGGCGGCGGGAGGGCGTCCGATAGAGACCCAGTACTTC	CSARSEAAGGRPIETQYF
.	.	TRBV12-3/TRBV12-4	TRBJ2-3	TGTGCCAGCAGCCCGGGACACACGACGCCGGATACGCAGTATTTT	CASSPGHTTPDTQYF
.	.	TRBV5-6	TRBJ1-1	TGTGCCAGCAGCTTGCGTGGGATTCTCCCCACTGAAGCTTTCTTT	CASSLRGILPTEAFF
few	.	TRBV12-3/TRBV12-4	TRBJ2-4	TGTGCCAGCAGGCAAACAGGGAGTGGGGACATTCAGTACTTC	CASRQTGSGDIQYF
.	.	TRBV5-1	TRBJ1-2	TGCGCCAGCAGCTTGGCGGTGGGGTCTGACTATGGCTACACCTTC	CASSLAVGSDYGYTF
.	TRBD2	TRBV2	TRBJ2-7	TGTGCCGGGGGAGTAGCGGGCACCTACGAGCAGTACTTC	CAGGVAGTYEQYF